These T cell receptor beta chains were read from a single sample in a study of T cells expressing NK-cell markers. Using the 5' RACE reads, TCRdb records one entry per CDR3 protein without DNA. Its table records roughly 390,000 distinct CDR3 sequences. The sample consisted of blood T cells: a sorted CD56 or NKG2C T cell subset, CD4+ or CD8+ T cells, or bulk PBMC T cells (not recorded which). Source of these receptors: a woman in her 50s in good health. Each CDR3 is given with its conserved first and last residue. Fields, in order: J gene, V gene, CDR3 protein.

TRBJ2-2	TRBV7-9	CASSSRTSERTANTGELFF
TRBJ2-2	TRBV24-1	CATSAHVWGQANTGELFF
TRBJ2-1	TRBV12-3/TRBV12-4	CASSFSGTSGSGEQFF
TRBJ2-2	TRBV7-9	CASRLYIGELFF
TRBJ2-1	TRBV11-2	CASSPLRGRGYNEQFF
TRBJ2-1	TRBV20-1	CSASWPGKRYNEQFF
TRBJ2-6	TRBV6-5	CASLFAGANVLTF
TRBJ2-3	TRBV6-5	CASSPLVSTSTDTQYF
TRBJ2-1	TRBV12-3/TRBV12-4	CASTILAGGYYEQFF
TRBJ2-3	TRBV19	CASSIIGAGGTDTQYF
TRBJ1-2	TRBV11-2	CASSTGTTNYGYTF
TRBJ2-3	TRBV11-1	CASSIRTGHTQYF
TRBJ2-1	TRBV24-1	CATSDRRSGSNEQFF
TRBJ1-1	TRBV7-2	CASSLALRIGTEAFF
TRBJ2-7	TRBV7-9	CASSLGSGREQYF
TRBJ2-3	TRBV2	CASSEVDRGRPDTQYF
TRBJ1-4	TRBV5-1	CASSPTGTGDEKLFF
TRBJ2-3	TRBV7-9	CASSPGQGITDTQYF
TRBJ2-7	TRBV5-1	CASSLRGLHEQYF
TRBJ2-3	TRBV29-1	CSVGDRARLDTQYF
TRBJ1-4	TRBV20-1	CSARPGGARTNEKLFF
TRBJ2-5	TRBV18	CASSPSRTSGRRQETQYF
TRBJ1-3	TRBV14	CASSQGSSLGRNTIYF
TRBJ2-3	TRBV27	CASTQGRITDTQYF
TRBJ2-7	TRBV2	CASSLSSGRMSYEQYF
TRBJ2-1	TRBV5-1	CASSYWTGGPPPNDEQFF
TRBJ1-2	TRBV14	CASSQVGPSGGYTF
TRBJ2-6	TRBV5-1	CASRSRDREPRANVLTF
TRBJ2-1	TRBV5-4	CASSLAGGHEQFF
TRBJ2-2	TRBV7-9	CASSSFAGRDTGELFF
TRBJ2-7	TRBV24-1	CATSERGLPYEQYF
TRBJ2-3	TRBV5-1	CASSLQAALSTDTQYF
TRBJ1-6	TRBV6-6	CASTLANSPLHF
TRBJ2-2	TRBV5-5	CASSPDRGHTGELFF
TRBJ2-3	TRBV7-9	CASSELTSGRATDTQYF
TRBJ2-1	TRBV29-1	CSGSSASNEQFF
TRBJ2-5	TRBV10-3	CAISNPSGAETQYF
TRBJ1-4	TRBV29-1	CSASGGDRFGEKLFF
TRBJ1-1	TRBV12-3/TRBV12-4	CASSRQGKSEAFF
TRBJ2-5	TRBV5-1	CASSAGQETQYF